The 8 T cell receptor beta chains presented below share a single source sample, sequenced in a study of cytomegalovirus exposure and HLA in healthy donors. Primers for the PCR totalled 60 Vbeta and 13 Jbeta. The protocol was immunoSEQ multiplex PCR, while the TCRdb copy is restricted to in-frame clones and leaves out a portion. The sample contains roughly 110,000 clones, 74% of which appear only once. The sample consisted of PBMCs. Receptors were obtained from a human donor in good health.

This clone was seen just once. The rearrangement uses TRBV6-5 and TRBJ1-3; a possible D gene is TRBD1 (5 bases). This CDR3 spans 15 amino acids. Between the trimmed V and J ends, which lost 5 bases and 0 bases, there was a span of 11 bases. The germline CDR1 and CDR2 sequences are MNHEY and SVGAGI. The CDR3 bases are TGTGCCAGCAGTCCCGACAGAGACTCTGGAAACACCATATATTTT. This encodes CASSPDRDSGNTIYF.

The chain joins TRBV28 to TRBJ1-4; maybe TRBD1 (6 bases). The germline gives CDR1 MDHEN, CDR2 SYDVKM. V was clipped by 1 base and J by 10 bases, with 19 bases between them. The CDR3 is 16 amino acids. As DNA, the CDR3 is TGTGCCAGCAGTTTATTTATAGCGGGGGGCGCGGGAAAACTGTTTTTT. Translated: CASSLFIAGGAGKLFF.

The chain recombines TRBV13 with TRBJ2-1; possible D gene TRBD1, 5 bases. V gave up 5 bases and J gave up 6 bases, with 20 bases separating them. The CDR3 is made up of 16 amino acids. Germline CDR1 and CDR2: PRHDT and FYEKMQ (reference sequence). CDR3 protein: CASSIRQSSVGNEQFF. CDR3 DNA sequence: TGTGCCAGCAGCATAAGACAGAGCTCGGTGGGCAATGAGCAGTTCTTC.

In this sample, this clone turned up once. The rearrangement joins TRBV4-2 to TRBJ2-7, with a tentative D call TRBD1 (6 bases). The CDR3 is made up of 14 amino acids. Germline lookup yields CDR1 LGHNA and CDR2 YNFKEQ. V was clipped by 2 bases and J by 2 bases, with 10 bases between them. Here the CDR3 DNA reads TGTGCCAGCAGCCAATTACAGGGCACCTACGAGCAGTACTTC. Translated, it gives CASSQLQGTYEQYF.

The gene calls are TRBV7-2 and TRBJ2-3; the match to TRBD2 covers 7 bases. Germline assignment: CDR1 SGHTA and CDR2 FQGNSA. The CDR3 loop spans 16 amino acids. The V segment lost 6 bases and the J segment 5 bases; nucleotides outside the gene matches: 14. The CDR3 bases are TGTGCCAGCAGTTTACGACATGGCCAGCGGGGAGATACGCAGTATTTT. Protein product: CASSLRHGQRGDTQYF.

The sample holds a few counts of this clone. This sequence joins TRBV4-3 and TRBJ2-2; D remains ambiguous. This CDR3 spans 15 amino acids. Trimming took 4 bases from V and 3 from J, leaving 12 bases between them. The V gene's germline CDR1 is LGHNA and CDR2 YSLEER. The CDR3 protein is CASSPSFPDTGELFF. In DNA, the CDR3 is TGCGCCAGCAGCCCTTCCTTCCCCGACACCGGGGAGCTGTTTTTT.

The chain employs TRBV27 and TRBJ2-5, with 11 bases lining up with TRBD2. The J call may be in error: the DNA end matches TRBJ2-7 better. CDR1 is MNHEY and CDR2 is SMNVEV in the germline V gene (reference sequence). The CDR3 has 13 residues. The CDR3 bases are TGTGCCAGCAGACTAGCGGGAGCCTACGAGCAGTACTTC. This encodes CASRLAGAYEQYF.

As regards this clone: At one of its ends the junction is not consistent with the germline gene, which may arise from a read error. The CDR3 loop reads CASSFRLGRDQYF. As DNA, the CDR3 is TGTGCTAGCAGCTTTCGACTGGGCAGGGATCAATATTTT. The chain uses TRBV7-7 and TRBJ2-3; D might be TRBD1 (5 bases). The germline V gene encodes CDR1 SSHAT and CDR2 FNYEAQ (reference sequence). The CDR3 covers 13 residues.